The 15 T cell receptor beta chains given below trace back to one sample, sequenced in a study of T cells in localized non-small cell lung cancer. Data came from immunoSEQ multiplex PCR; TCRdb stores just in-frame clones and leaves some out. Of 30,000 to 40,000 clones in the sample, approximately 84% were seen once. The specimen comprised peripheral blood, sampled before any cancer treatment. Source of these receptors: a man aged 35-75 years with stage I lung adenocarcinoma.

The chain recombines TRBV5-4 with TRBJ2-4; TRBD2 aligns across 8 bases. Trimming removed 4 bases from V and 2 bases from J; junction bases left unmatched: 8. Looked up from germline, CDR1 is SGHNT and CDR2 is YYREEE (reference sequence). The CDR3 contains 16 residues. The CDR3 coding sequence is TGTGCCAGCAGCCGGGAGGGGCGCGGGACCAAAAACATTCAGTACTTC. This encodes CASSREGRGTKNIQYF.

This clone was seen only a few times. The V gene is TRBV10-3, the J gene TRBJ2-7; no clear D. Germline CDR1 reads ENHRY; CDR2 reads SYGVKD. CDR3 size: 11 residues. Trimming took 6 bases from V and 7 from J, leaving 10 bases between them. The CDR3 DNA reads as TGTGCCATCAGCGCGGAGATTGAGCAGTACTTC. It yields the protein CAISAEIEQYF.

The rearrangement links TRBV9 to TRBJ2-7, with 11 bases that match TRBD2. The CDR3 is made up of 16 amino acids. Losses at the gene ends were 3 bases for V and 1 base for J; bases not matched to a gene: 6. Looked up from germline, CDR1 is SGDLS and CDR2 is YYNGEE. The CDR3 nucleotides are TGTGCCAGCAGCGAGGCCGGGACTAGCGGATCCTACGAGCAGTACTTC. It codes for CASSEAGTSGSYEQYF.

This clone counts as medium-sized (0.01 to 0.1%). V is TRBV15 and J is TRBJ2-3; 9 bases align to TRBD2. Germline CDR1 LNHNV, CDR2 YYDKDF (reference sequence). The CDR3 spans 15 residues. V gave up 6 bases and J gave up 4 bases; unmatched junction bases: 8. The CDR3 spells CATSLPSGASDTQYF. The CDR3 coding sequence is TGTGCCACCAGTCTCCCTAGCGGGGCATCAGATACGCAGTATTTT. The variable domain in full, completed from reference TRBV15 and TRBJ2-3, reads DAMVIQNPRYQVTQFGKPVTLSCSQTLNHNVMYWYQQKSSQAPKLLFHYYDKDFNNEADTPDNFQSRRPNTSFCFLDIRSPGLGDTAMYLCATSLPSGASDTQYFGPGTRLTVL.

This clone was observed a few times. The chain joins TRBV4-3 to TRBJ2-1, with TRBD2 identical over 10 bases. The germline V gene has CDR1 LGHNA and CDR2 YSLEER. This CDR3 has 18 residues. Trimming took 4 bases from V and 6 from J; bases not matched to a gene: 15. The DNA for the CDR3 is TGCGCCAGCAGCCCCGGAGGGCCTACTAGCGGGATCGTCAATGAGCAGTTCTTC. This gives the protein CASSPGGPTSGIVNEQFF.

The CDR3: CASSPPPSTSGFYSGANVLTF. The CDR3 DNA follows: TGTGCCAGCAGTCCCCCTCCCTCTACTAGCGGATTTTACTCTGGGGCCAACGTCCTGACTTTC. V usage is TRBV28 and J usage is TRBJ2-6; TRBD2 matches at 8 bases. V shed 5 bases, J shed 0 bases, and the junction held 18 bases outside the gene matches. The CDR3 has 21 amino acids. In germline, CDR1 is MDHEN, CDR2 SYDVKM. The full variable domain, with the rest looked up from reference TRBV28 and TRBJ2-6, is DVKVTQSSRYLVKRTGEKVFLECVQDMDHENMFWYRQDPGLGLRLIYFSYDVKMKEKGDIPEGYSVSREKKERFSLILESASTNQTSMYLCASSPPPSTSGFYSGANVLTFGAGSRLTVL.

This clone was seen a single time. V is TRBV5-1 and J is TRBJ1-4; possibly TRBD1 for D (5 bases). The germline CDR1 and CDR2 sequences are SGHRS and YFSETQ. V gave up 0 bases and J gave up 3 bases, with 9 bases separating them. This CDR3 region has 15 residues. The CDR3 loop reads CASSLEPGANEKLFF. The CDR3 DNA reads TGCGCCAGCAGCTTGGAGCCGGGGGCTAATGAAAAACTGTTTTTT.

The chain uses TRBV30 and TRBJ2-5, with a tentative D call TRBD1 (5 bases). There are 13 residues in the CDR3. The V end lost 1 base, the J end lost 5 bases, and 11 bases lay between the germline ends. Germline V gives CDR1 GTSNPN, CDR2 SVGIG (reference sequence). The CDR3 spells CAWSARAMETQYF. CDR3 in DNA: TGTGCCTGGAGTGCCAGGGCTATGGAGACCCAGTACTTC.

This clone was picked up one time. The V gene is TRBV5-6, the J gene TRBJ1-2; tentative D call: TRBD1 (6 bases). The CDR3 runs 13 residues. Germline V lookup: CDR1 SGHDT, CDR2 YYEEEE. The V end was cut by 4 bases, the J end by 8 bases, with 15 bases between. DNA for the CDR3: TGTGCCAGCAGCATTACAGGGTCGGGAGGCTACACCTTC. It codes for CASSITGSGGYTF.

The V and J genes are TRBV7-2 and TRBJ2-7; TRBD1 aligns across 7 bases. CDR1 SGHTA and CDR2 FQGNSA come from the germline V gene. With 5 bases clipped from V and 6 bases from J, the junction kept 10 bases outside the gene matches. The CDR3 totals 14 residues. The CDR3: CASSERRDSAEQYF. The CDR3 DNA follows: TGTGCCAGCAGCGAAAGACGGGACAGTGCCGAGCAGTACTTC.

DNA for the CDR3: TGTGCCAGCAGCTACACTCCTCCCGGGGAGCTGTTTTTT. Encoded protein: CASSYTPPGELFF. The J gene is TRBJ2-2, the V gene TRBV9; no firm D call. Germline V gene lookup returns CDR1 SGDLS and CDR2 YYNGEE. Trimming removed 4 bases at V and 6 bases at J, with 10 bases between. The CDR3 loop spans 13 amino acids.

The gene calls are TRBV5-1 and TRBJ2-6; D unresolved. V was shortened by 4 bases and J by 2 bases, with 13 bases between the two germline ends. CDR1 and CDR2 from the germline V gene are SGHRS and YFSETQ. The CDR3 totals 16 residues. CDR3 sequence (DNA): TGCGCCAGCAGCGACATTTCCAAGGCTGGGGCCAACGTCCTGACTTTC. Translating it yields CASSDISKAGANVLTF.

The J gene is TRBJ2-1, the V gene TRBV7-9, with D unclear. Per germline, CDR1 SEHNR and CDR2 FQNEAQ (reference sequence). Trimming removed 1 base from V and 2 bases from J, with 9 bases in between. The CDR3 runs 15 residues. CDR3 amino acids: CASSLVGTPYNEQFF. The CDR3 bases are TGTGCCAGCAGCTTAGTCGGAACTCCCTACAATGAGCAGTTCTTC.

This clone was counted only a few times. The V and J genes are TRBV29-1 and TRBJ1-2; D remains ambiguous. Germline V gene lookup returns CDR1 SQVTM and CDR2 ANQGSEA. This CDR3 comprises 9 residues. The CDR3 sequence is CSAGYGYTF. The CDR3 nucleotides are TGCAGTGCCGGCTATGGCTACACCTTC.

This clone was picked up one time. This chain uses TRBV2 with TRBJ2-2; D may match TRBD1 or TRBD2 (6 bases each). CDR3 size: 15 residues. V lost 10 bases, J lost 3 bases, and 18 bases lay in between. The germline gives CDR1 SNHLY, CDR2 FYNNEI. The DNA of the CDR3 is TGTGCCATCCTCGAGGGGGACTCTTACACCGGGGAGCTGTTTTTT. It yields the protein CAILEGDSYTGELFF.